This T cell receptor beta chain was recorded in a study of blood T cell repertoires in COVID-19. Across the whole study: Specimens from acute and convalescent COVID-19 originated in the United States, Italy and Spain.

Germline V lookup: CDR1 SQVTM, CDR2 ANQGSEA. This CDR3 is built from 11 residues. The V and J ends lost 6 bases and 8 bases, in that order; junction bases with no gene match: 6. Authors' data handling: Amplification of reference gene primers was used by the study to estimate nucleated cell counts. Profiled with immunoSEQ multiplex PCR; TCRdb holds only in-frame clones, not every one. V, J and clone size reflect that table, while D and trimming were determined from the DNA. This sample has about 59,000 clones, with more than 75% found just once. Material: peripheral blood. This sequence was found in a man older than 75 in a cohort sampled during active COVID-19. The chain couples TRBV29-1 to TRBJ1-2, with 7 bases fitting TRBD1. The CDR3 region has the DNA TGCAGCGTATATTACAGGGGCGGCTACACCTTC. This translates into CSVYYRGGYTF. Looking up the rest from reference TRBV29-1 and TRBJ1-2 gives the full variable domain: SAVISQKPSRDICQRGTSLTIQCQVDSQVTMMFWYRQQPGQSLTLIATANQGSEATYESGFVIDKFPISRPNLTFSTLTVSNMSPEDSSIYLCSVYYRGGYTFGSGTRLTVV.